The clone carrying this TCR beta chain occurred many times. Its target is unknown. This sample is part of a study of molecular identifiers for immune sequencing clone quantification. Study conclusions and caveats: Over 98% of CMV-specific effector molecules, but under 1% of naive ones, were in clones above 20 copies.

Based on a CD8+CD4-CCR7+CD45RA+ profile, naive CD8 T cells were sorted. TCRdb reprocessed the PCR reads via MiXCR and lists one record per CDR3 protein. The sample carries 62,000 or so distinct CDR3 sequences, 15% to 20% recorded once. Sequencing used naive CD8+ T cells from blood, with Jurkat cell RNA spiked in. The subset was: FACS-sorted CD8+CD4-CCR7+CD45RA+ naive T cells. This TCR derives from a human donor in good health. Some libraries in this study had Jurkat cell RNA spiked in.

The CDR3 is CASSLVRILAGANTGELFF. CDR3 bases: TGTGCCAGCAGCTTAGTGAGGATTCTAGCGGGTGCGAACACCGGGGAGCTGTTTTTT. The chain joins TRBV11-2 to TRBJ2-2; 8 bases map to TRBD2. The CDR3 is 19 residues long. V shed 1 base and J 0 bases; nucleotides not matched to a gene: 10. The germline V gene encodes CDR1 SGHAT and CDR2 FQNNGV. Together with reference TRBV11-2 and TRBJ2-2, the CDR3 gives the full variable domain: EAGVAQSPRYKIIEKRQSVAFWCNPISGHATLYWYQQILGQGPKLLIQFQNNGVVDDSQLPKDRFSAERLKGVDSTLKIQPAKLEDSAVYLCASSLVRILAGANTGELFFGEGSRLTVL.